These T cell receptor beta chains were read from a single sample in a study of T cells in Graves' hyperthyroidism and ophthalmopathy. TCRdb itself ran the multiplex PCR reads through MiXCR, one entry per CDR3 protein. The data contain roughly 260,000 distinct CDR3 sequences, roughly 15% of them singletons. Sequenced material: blood. The receptors were gathered from a woman between 35 and 50 years old with Graves' hyperthyroidism that later progressed to Graves' ophthalmopathy. The CDR3 runs from the conserved cysteine through the conserved F or W.

v_call cdr3_aa
TRBV6-2/TRBV6-3 CASSYGLAGEGNTQYF
TRBV6-2/TRBV6-3 CASSHGQSYGYTF
TRBV20-1 CSASNGLEQFF
TRBV24-1 CATSDLEQNDANTGELFF
TRBV5-1 CASSWHYEEETQYF
TRBV28 CASSHLGTTETQYF
TRBV27 CASSLAGRAAYEQYF
TRBV20-1 CSARYRVTYNERFF
TRBV7-9 CASSLELGLAGYNEQFF
TRBV24-1 CATSDRGGYEQYF
TRBV2 CASNDRAIVMAGYTF
TRBV10-2 CASRMGGTEAFF
TRBV2 CASSDKGIGAKNIQYF
TRBV7-2 CASGDTENTEAFF
TRBV12-3/TRBV12-4 CDSSSLTGLISNQPLHF
TRBV28 CASSLTGGGNEQFF
TRBV6-9 CASSYPSRGAEGYTF
TRBV6-2/TRBV6-3 CASSLGYRGAYNEQFF
TRBV27 CASRDQGSGNTIYF
TRBV6-1 CASRRGGDVLGANVLTF
TRBV20-1 CSASRGTVNSPLHF
TRBV27 CASSPTTQGVGETQYF
TRBV7-8 CASTLTPNTRSQPQHF
TRBV28 CASSVPGGQGDYGYTF
TRBV28 CASRSQGEKLFF
TRBV28 CASSLGTGGYVTDTQYF
TRBV10-3 CAISASGIYHEQFF
TRBV15 CATSSALGAESYNEQFF